The rows below give T cell receptor beta chains drawn from one sample of a study of cytomegalovirus exposure and HLA in healthy donors. Libraries were prepared by immunoSEQ multiplex PCR; TCRdb keeps only in-frame clonotypes and omits some of them. The repertoire holds approximately 130,000 clones, with about 75% as singletons. Sequenced material: PBMCs. Every receptor here comes from a woman between 40 and 50 years old in good health and CMV-seronegative. The CDR3 runs from the conserved cysteine through the conserved F or W. Fields, in order: D gene, V gene, J gene, clone size, CDR3 length, CDR3 DNA, CDR3 protein. D genes are given only for firm matches. Size is omitted from some rows. Given values are once, few, many or a class for expanded clones.

NA	TRBV4-3	TRBJ2-2	NA	14	TGCGCCAGCAGCCAAGATACTGGACTAGGGGAGCTGTTTTTT	CASSQDTGLGELFF
TRBD1	TRBV5-4	TRBJ1-4	NA	14	TGTGCCAGCAGCCAGAGACAGGGACAAGAAAAACTGTTTTTT	CASSQRQGQEKLFF
NA	TRBV7-3	TRBJ1-3	NA	15	TGTGCCAGCAGCTTGGATGGGAGCTCTGGAAACACCATATATTTT	CASSLDGSSGNTIYF
NA	TRBV27	TRBJ2-1	NA	16	TGTGCCAGCAGTTTCCCCGACTACCTCTCCTACAATGAGCAGTTCTTC	CASSFPDYLSYNEQFF
TRBD1	TRBV5-1	TRBJ1-4	few	17	TGCGCCAGCAGCTTGGCTAATCCGACAGGGTCTAATGAAAAACTGTTTTTT	CASSLANPTGSNEKLFF
NA	TRBV7-3	TRBJ2-1	NA	14	TGTGCCAGCAGCTTACGAGGCGGAGTTGATGAGCAGTTCTTC	CASSLRGGVDEQFF
NA	TRBV5-4	TRBJ2-7	NA	13	TGTGCCAGCAGCTTTCCACAGGGCCGCGAGCAGTACTTC	CASSFPQGREQYF
TRBD2	TRBV28	TRBJ2-3	NA	14	TGTGCCAGCAGATCAGCGGGGACCGCGCATACGCAGTATTTT	CASRSAGTAHTQYF
TRBD1	TRBV10-3	TRBJ1-1	NA	15	TGTGCCATCAGTGTGAACAGGGGGATGAACACTGAAGCTTTCTTT	CAISVNRGMNTEAFF
NA	TRBV5-1	TRBJ1-3	NA	16	TGCGCCAGCAGCTTGAAACCGGGAGGGGTCGGAAACACCATATATTTT	CASSLKPGGVGNTIYF
TRBD1	TRBV9	TRBJ1-3	once	16	TGTGCCAGCAGCGCCTGGGGGACAGTCTCTGGAAACACCATATATTTT	CASSAWGTVSGNTIYF
NA	TRBV7-3	TRBJ2-2	NA	12	TGTGCCAGCAGCTTCGCCTACGGGGAGCTGTTTTTT	CASSFAYGELFF
NA	TRBV21-1	TRBJ1-3	NA	15	TGTGCCAGCAGCCCCCGACAGGGAAGTGGAAACACCATATATTTT	CASSPRQGSGNTIYF
NA	TRBV18	TRBJ1-4	few	16	TGTGCCAGCTCACTCATGGACACCGCAACTAATGAAAAACTGTTTTTT	CASSLMDTATNEKLFF
NA	TRBV7-8	TRBJ1-5	NA	16	TGTGCCAGCAGTCTGGAGGGGCAGTTTAGCTATCAGCCCCAGCATTTT	CASSLEGQFSYQPQHF
TRBD2	TRBV15	TRBJ2-3	once	16	TGTGCCACCAGCAGAGACGCCTTCACTAGCGCAGATACGCAGTATTTT	CATSRDAFTSADTQYF
TRBD2	TRBV7-8	TRBJ2-7	NA	15	TGTGCCAGCAGCTTAGAGGGCGGGGGAGCCTACGAGCAGTACTTC	CASSLEGGGAYEQYF
NA	TRBV7-9	TRBJ1-2	NA	13	TGTGCCAGCAGCTCGACTGAGCTCTATGGCTACACCTTC	CASSSTELYGYTF
NA	TRBV5-1	TRBJ2-7	NA	15	TGCGCCAGCAGCTTGTCCGGGACTCTCTCCTACGAGCAGTACTTC	CASSLSGTLSYEQYF
TRBD1	TRBV19	TRBJ1-1	NA	15	TGTGCCAGTAGTGGAAGGACAGGGGGAGGCACTGAAGCTTTCTTT	CASSGRTGGGTEAFF
NA	TRBV7-9	TRBJ1-2	NA	12	TGTGCCAGCAGCACCCGAGGCCGCGGCTACACCTTC	CASSTRGRGYTF
NA	TRBV4-3	TRBJ1-2	few	15	TGCGCCAGCAGCCAAGATCCCGCCAGGGGTGCTGGCTACACCTTC	CASSQDPARGAGYTF
TRBD2	TRBV5-6	TRBJ2-1	NA	16	TGTGCCAGCAGCCTACTCGGACTAGCGGACTTTCATGAGCAGTTCTTC	CASSLLGLADFHEQFF
TRBD1	TRBV30	TRBJ2-7	NA	15	TGTGCCTGGAGTCCTGGGACAGGGCAACCCTACGAGCAGTACTTC	CAWSPGTGQPYEQYF
NA	TRBV30	TRBJ1-4	NA	13	TGTGCCTTCGCGGGGCGGTCTAATGAAAAACTGTTTTTT	CAFAGRSNEKLFF